The 13 T cell receptor beta chains in this list originate from one sample, sequenced in a study of T-cell memory formation after mild COVID-19. Via MiXCR, TCRdb re-called the 5' RACE reads, giving one row per CDR3 protein. The data show roughly 550,000 distinct CDR3 sequences, 20% seen once. The material sequenced was PBMCs or a T cell subset sorted from them (not recorded which). The receptor set was obtained from an adult woman who had mild COVID-19 (a few samples of this study predate the infection). Cell type and time point are not known.

In its sample, this clonotype was seen a few times. The V call is TRBV30, the J call TRBJ2-7; the D is unclear. The CDR3 totals 12 residues. Trimming shortened V by 3 bases and J by 0 bases, and 6 bases separated the two germline ends. Germline-derived CDR1 and CDR2 are GTSNPN and SVGIG (reference sequence). CDR3: CAWRVSSYEQYF. Here the CDR3 DNA reads TGTGCCTGGAGGGTTAGCTCCTACGAGCAGTACTTC.

This clonotype was counted a few times. V gene TRBV6-5 combines with J gene TRBJ1-2; no definite D call. In germline, CDR1 is MNHEY, CDR2 SVGAGI. The ends were cut back, 7 bases at V and 8 bases at J, with 14 bases in the middle. The CDR3 is 12 residues long. Written as DNA, the CDR3 is TGTGCCAGCACCGACGGGGTTGTAGGCTACACCTTC. This sequence encodes CASTDGVVGYTF.

This clonotype was seen only a few times. The chain uses TRBV20-1 and TRBJ2-3; TRBD2 matches 7 bases. Germline values: CDR1 DFQATT, CDR2 SNEGSKA (reference sequence). This CDR3 spans 16 amino acids. V lost 3 bases and J lost 0; bases outside the gene matches: 9. In DNA, the CDR3 is TGCAGTGCTAGGGGGCGGGAGTTTTCTAGCACAGATACGCAGTATTTT. Encoded protein: CSARGREFSSTDTQYF.

The chain carries TRBV7-8 and TRBJ2-7; TRBD1 matches 8 bases. Unmatched junction bases numbered 13, after V lost 0 bases and J lost 6 bases. The germline gives CDR1 SGHVS, CDR2 FQNEAQ. The CDR3 loop spans 17 amino acids. The CDR3 DNA is TGTGCCAGCAGCTTAGCGTGGTGGGACAGGCAGCCGGGCGAGCAGTACTTC. Translating gives CASSLAWWDRQPGEQYF.

This clonotype was seen only once. CDR3 amino acids: CASSTYRDQYQETQYF. CDR3 nucleotides: TGTGCCAGCAGCACCTACAGGGACCAGTACCAAGAGACCCAGTACTTC. J is TRBJ2-5 and V is TRBV7-9, with D tentatively TRBD1 (6 bases). The ends were cut back, 5 bases at V and 0 bases at J, with 16 bases in the middle. The germline V gene has CDR1 SEHNR and CDR2 FQNEAQ (reference sequence). This CDR3 has 16 residues.

This clonotype was seen a few times. This chain joins TRBV15 and TRBJ2-7, with 12 positions matching TRBD2. This CDR3 has 18 residues. With V trimmed by 0 bases and J by 4 bases, 10 bases remained unmatched. Germline V CDR1 and CDR2: LNHNV, YYDKDF (reference sequence). The CDR3 loop is CATSRERTSGTGGYEQYF. In DNA form, the CDR3 reads TGTGCCACCAGCAGAGAGCGGACTAGCGGGACGGGTGGTTACGAGCAGTACTTC.

This rearrangement joins TRBV12-3 or TRBV12-4 to TRBJ2-2; no clear D. The germline V and J ends were trimmed by 7 bases and 7 bases, with 13 bases remaining between them. There are 13 residues in the CDR3. Written as DNA, the CDR3 is TGTGCCAGCATGGGTCAGGTTCTCGGGGAGCTGTTTTTT. Protein product: CASMGQVLGELFF.

This clonotype has just a few counts. This rearrangement joins TRBV4-3 to TRBJ2-7; tentative D call: TRBD2 (5 bases). Trimming took off 2 bases at V and 2 bases at J, with 13 bases between the two ends. In germline, CDR1 is LGHNA, CDR2 YSLEER. CDR3 length: 15 residues. As DNA, the CDR3 is TGCGCCAGCAGCCAATTATATAAGGGAGCCTACGAGCAGTACTTC. Amino acid sequence: CASSQLYKGAYEQYF.

V gene TRBV4-1 combines with J gene TRBJ1-6; unclear D gene. Trimming took 0 bases from V and 10 from J, leaving 13 bases between them. The CDR3 runs to 15 residues. Germline CDR1 is MGHRA and CDR2 is YSYEKL. CDR3 DNA: TGCGCCAGCAGCCAAGATCGAGGGTTGGGCTCACCCCTCCACTTT. Translated: CASSQDRGLGSPLHF.

This clonotype came up a few times. The V and J genes are TRBV12-3 or TRBV12-4 and TRBJ1-3; tentatively, D is TRBD1 (5 bases). The ends were cut back, 5 bases at V and 1 base at J, with 9 bases in the middle. There are 14 residues in the CDR3. CDR3 sequence (DNA): TGTGCCAGCAGTCATCAGGGTTCTGGAAACACCATATATTTT. Its translation: CASSHQGSGNTIYF.

The V gene is TRBV19, the J gene TRBJ1-5; 7 bases match TRBD1. Germline CDR1 reads LNHDA; CDR2 reads SQIVND (reference sequence). V shed 10 bases, J shed 4 bases, and the junction held 10 bases outside the gene matches. The CDR3 length is 14 residues. The CDR3 DNA is TGTGCCACCCAAAGACAGGGAAGGAATCAGCCCCAGCATTTT. It codes for CATQRQGRNQPQHF.

This clonotype has at least ten counts. The rearrangement links TRBV4-1 to TRBJ2-3; D is unclear. V lost 0 bases, J lost 0 bases, and 4 bases lay in between. CDR1 is MGHRA and CDR2 is YSYEKL in the germline V gene. The CDR3 contains 14 residues. The CDR3 DNA reads TGCGCCAGCAGCCAAGAGTTGAGCACAGATACGCAGTATTTT. Protein sequence: CASSQELSTDTQYF.

The chain recombines TRBV14 with TRBJ2-2; possible D gene TRBD1, 6 bases. CDR1 and CDR2 from the germline V gene are SGHDN and FVKESK. Trimming stripped 1 base from V and 3 bases from J, with 12 bases between. The CDR3 is 16 amino acids. The CDR3 DNA follows: TGTGCCAGCAGCCAAGTCAGGACAGCTTACACCGGGGAGCTGTTTTTT. This gives the protein CASSQVRTAYTGELFF. The whole variable domain, filled in from reference TRBV14 and TRBJ2-2, reads EAGVTQFPSHSVIEKGQTVTLRCDPISGHDNLYWYRRVMGKEIKFLLHFVKESKQDESGMPNNRFLAERTGGTYSTLKVQPAELEDSGVYFCASSQVRTAYTGELFFGEGSRLTVL.